The 30 T cell receptor beta chains reported below all come from one sample, sequenced in a study of blood T cell repertoires in COVID-19 (dated by TCRdb to about 2020). The library relied on the immunoSEQ multiplex PCR assay. The source is immuneACCESS, and TCRdb retained only in-frame sequences with V and J called. Part of the clones is not carried over; for the studies checked, unresolved V genes explain less than half of this, and the remainder is unexplained. The sample contains 35,000 to 50,000 clones, around 90% of them found a single time. Together, the top ten hold approximately 3% of the sample. The sequencing input was peripheral blood. All receptors derive from a man aged 50-59 years with active COVID-19.

V gene TRBV27 combines with J gene TRBJ2-7, with a tentative D call TRBD2 (5 bases). Germline V gene data show CDR1 as MNHEY and CDR2 as SMNVEV (reference sequence). The V end lost 2 bases, the J end lost 3 bases, and 8 bases lay between the germline ends. The CDR3 is 13 amino acids. The CDR3 DNA reads as TGTGCCAGCAGTTTAGGACTTTTCTACGAGCAGTACTTC. Translated, it gives CASSLGLFYEQYF.

The chain carries TRBV7-2 and TRBJ2-3; D uncertain. The germline V gene has CDR1 SGHTA and CDR2 FQGNSA. The CDR3 runs 16 residues. V gave up 5 bases and J gave up 1 base, with 16 bases separating them. DNA for the CDR3: TGTGCCAGCAGCCCTTTTATTGGCGGTGGCACAGATACGCAGTATTTT. It is translated as CASSPFIGGGTDTQYF.

The genes are TRBV5-1 and TRBJ2-7; TRBD1 aligns across 11 bases. This CDR3 contains 15 residues. Germline CDR1 reads SGHRS; CDR2 reads YFSETQ. The V and J ends lost 3 bases and 1 base, in that order; junction bases with no gene match: 3. The CDR3 protein is CASSSGQGVSYEQYF. The CDR3 nucleotides are TGCGCCAGCAGCTCGGGACAGGGGGTTTCCTACGAGCAGTACTTC. The whole variable domain, remainder taken from reference TRBV5-1 and TRBJ2-7, is KAGVTQTPRYLIKTRGQQVTLSCSPISGHRSVSWYQQTPGQGLQFLFEYFSETQRNKGNFPGRFSGRQFSNSRSEMNVSTLELGDSALYLCASSSGQGVSYEQYFGPGTRLTVT.

This rearrangement joins TRBV5-1 to TRBJ2-1; 10 bases match TRBD2. CDR3 length equals 15 residues. Trimming at V came to 0 bases and at J to 9 bases, leaving 6 bases not matched to a gene. From germline, CDR1 is SGHRS and CDR2 YFSETQ. CDR3 in amino acids: CASSLDTSGVAEQFF. In nucleotides, the CDR3 is TGCGCCAGCAGCTTGGATACTAGCGGGGTCGCTGAGCAGTTCTTC.

The chain is built from TRBV6-5 and TRBJ1-2; tentatively, D is TRBD1 (5 bases). V lost 4 bases and J 7 bases, leaving 10 bases between the germline ends. In germline, CDR1 is MNHEY, CDR2 SVGAGI. The CDR3 is made up of 12 amino acids. CDR3 region: CASSWGDRGYTF. The CDR3, as DNA: TGTGCCAGCAGTTGGGGGGACCGTGGCTACACCTTC.

DNA for the CDR3: TGTGCCAGCAGTGACGGACAGGGGGCAGATACGCAGTATTTT. Amino acid sequence: CASSDGQGADTQYF. The rearrangement links TRBV6-4 to TRBJ2-3; 10 bases agree with TRBD1. V shed 2 bases and J 4 bases; nucleotides not matched to a gene: 0. The germline V gene encodes CDR1 MRHNA and CDR2 SNTAGT. The length of the CDR3 is 14 residues.

The gene calls are TRBV7-9 and TRBJ1-1; 7 bases fit TRBD1. The germline CDR1 and CDR2 sequences are SEHNR and FQNEAQ (reference sequence). Trimming cost V 5 bases and J 0 bases; bases outside gene matches: 6. The CDR3 consists of 15 residues. CDR3 amino acids: CASSPSGQVNTEAFF. Written as DNA, the CDR3 is TGTGCCAGCAGCCCGTCCGGACAGGTGAACACTGAAGCTTTCTTT.

This chain links TRBV4-1 with TRBJ2-6; D unclear. Trimming pared 0 bases from V and 4 bases from J, leaving 22 bases between. The CDR3 is made up of 20 amino acids. Germline V CDR1 and CDR2: MGHRA, YSYEKL. The CDR3 region is CASSQDNSWAARDGANVLTF. The CDR3 DNA reads as TGCGCCAGCAGCCAAGATAATAGTTGGGCAGCACGCGACGGGGCCAACGTCCTGACTTTC.

The chain couples TRBV10-3 to TRBJ2-3, with 9 bases that match TRBD2. The junction had 4 bases not matched to a gene; V was cut back by 6 bases and J by 0 bases. This CDR3 comprises 15 residues. Germline lookup yields CDR1 ENHRY and CDR2 SYGVKD. The CDR3 DNA is TGTGCCATCAGCTTAGCGGGGGATAGCACAGATACGCAGTATTTT. This sequence encodes CAISLAGDSTDTQYF.

This chain joins TRBV6-4 and TRBJ2-2; possible D gene TRBD1, 7 bases. The CDR3 has 14 residues. The ends were cut back, 3 bases at V and 5 bases at J, with 10 bases in the middle. Germline V gene sequence: CDR1 MRHNA, CDR2 SNTAGT. The CDR3 reads CASSEAGGTGELFF. As DNA, the CDR3 is TGTGCCAGCAGTGAAGCAGGGGGGACCGGGGAGCTGTTTTTT.

The rearrangement joins TRBV4-1 to TRBJ1-2; D is undetermined. The CDR3 contains 16 residues. Germline CDR1 and CDR2: MGHRA and YSYEKL. V was trimmed by 4 bases and J by 6 bases, leaving 21 bases between them. The CDR3 loop is CASSPTLGRLLDGYTF. CDR3 DNA sequence: TGCGCCAGCAGCCCCACTCTGGGCAGGTTACTAGATGGCTACACCTTC.

The chain joins TRBV21-1 to TRBJ2-5; TRBD1 reflects the table's D call only, with no check against the DNA. TRBV21-1 is noted as a pseudogene. This CDR3 is 15 amino acids long. The CDR3 DNA reads TGTGCCAGCAGCAAACACAGGGTATGGGAAGAGACCCAGTACTTC. This codes for CASSKHRVWEETQYF.

The chain couples TRBV5-8 to TRBJ1-6, with 7 bases matching TRBD1. This CDR3 spans 17 amino acids. After removal of 0 bases from V and 10 bases from J, the junction contained 13 bases not matched to a gene. In germline, CDR1 is SGHTS, CDR2 YDEGEE. The CDR3 DNA is TGTGCCAGCAGCTTGGCGTCGTACAGGGGAAATTTGTCACCCCTCCACTTT. Its protein product is CASSLASYRGNLSPLHF.

The CDR3 loop reads CASSPDRSFSNQPQHF. The CDR3 nucleotides are TGTGCCAGCAGTCCAGACAGATCCTTTAGCAATCAGCCCCAGCATTTT. This chain uses TRBV6-2 or TRBV6-3 with TRBJ1-5; D might be TRBD1 (5 bases). The CDR3 runs to 16 residues. Germline assignment: CDR1 MNHEY and CDR2 SVGEGT. Trimming took off 5 bases at V and 0 bases at J, with 14 bases between the two ends.

This chain uses TRBV1 with TRBJ1-3. TRBV1 is a pseudogene segment. The CDR3 extends over 16 amino acids. Written as DNA, the CDR3 is TGCACCAGCAGCCAAGATTGGCGGGCAGCTGGAAACACCATATATTTT. As protein: CTSSQDWRAAGNTIYF.

V and J are TRBV28 and TRBJ1-3, with D possibly TRBD1 on 5 matching bases. V was clipped by 4 bases and J by 2 bases, with 12 bases between them. This CDR3 is 15 amino acids long. Germline V gene lookup returns CDR1 MDHEN and CDR2 SYDVKM. As DNA, the CDR3 is TGTGCCAGCAGTTCCCCTGGGACTGCTGGAAACACCATATATTTT. Encoded protein: CASSSPGTAGNTIYF. The variable domain in full, completed from reference TRBV28 and TRBJ1-3, reads DVKVTQSSRYLVKRTGEKVFLECVQDMDHENMFWYRQDPGLGLRLIYFSYDVKMKEKGDIPEGYSVSREKKERFSLILESASTNQTSMYLCASSSPGTAGNTIYFGEGSWLTVV.

The rearrangement links TRBV7-9 to TRBJ1-1, with TRBD1 matching over 7 bases. This CDR3 has 16 amino acids. Germline CDR1 and CDR2: SEHNR and FQNEAQ (reference sequence). The V gene end was trimmed by 4 bases and the J gene end by 4 bases; junction bases not matched to a gene: 12. DNA of the CDR3: TGTGCCAGCAGCTCCCAGAACAGGGGATTTGGCACTGAAGCTTTCTTT. Protein product: CASSSQNRGFGTEAFF.

This sequence joins TRBV7-2 and TRBJ2-7, with 9 bases fitting TRBD1. Germline loops: CDR1 SGHTA, CDR2 FQGNSA. The CDR3 is 14 residues long. V shed 2 bases and J 5 bases; nucleotides not matched to a gene: 4. Here the CDR3 DNA reads TGTGCCAGCAGCTTATTCACAGGGGGCCACGAGCAGTACTTC. This translates into CASSLFTGGHEQYF. Looking up the rest from reference TRBV7-2 and TRBJ2-7 gives the full variable domain: GAGVSQSPSNKVTEKGKDVELRCDPISGHTALYWYRQSLGQGLEFLIYFQGNSAPDKSGLPSDRFSAERTGGSVSTLTIQRTQQEDSAVYLCASSLFTGGHEQYFGPGTRLTVT.

The rearrangement uses TRBV19 and TRBJ2-1; 8 bases match TRBD2. V gave up 10 bases and J gave up 8 bases; unmatched junction bases: 16. Germline-derived CDR1 and CDR2 are LNHDA and SQIVND (reference sequence). This CDR3 comprises 15 residues. The CDR3 here is CATNAGTSGRHEQFF. The CDR3 DNA is TGTGCCACAAATGCCGGGACTAGTGGAAGGCATGAGCAGTTCTTC. Filled out from reference TRBV19 and TRBJ2-1, the complete variable domain reads DGGITQSPKYLFRKEGQNVTLSCEQNLNHDAMYWYRQDPGQGLRLIYYSQIVNDFQKGDIAEGYSVSREKKESFPLTVTSAQKNPTAFYLCATNAGTSGRHEQFFGPGTRLTVL.

The chain uses TRBV5-4 and TRBJ1-3; TRBD1 matches 11 bases. Germline values: CDR1 SGHNT, CDR2 YYREEE (reference sequence). CDR3 length: 18 amino acids. The junction had 9 bases not matched to a gene; V was cut back by 4 bases and J by 0 bases. The CDR3 region is CASSRGQGGIYSGNTIYF. The CDR3 DNA sequence: TGTGCCAGCAGCCGGGGACAGGGGGGTATTTACTCTGGAAACACCATATATTTT.

This sequence joins TRBV7-9 and TRBJ1-2, with no clear D. The germline V and J ends were trimmed by 5 bases and 6 bases, with 13 bases remaining between them. Germline V lookup: CDR1 SEHNR, CDR2 FQNEAQ (reference sequence). There are 13 residues in the CDR3. Here the CDR3 reads CASSLLGSDGYTF. Here the CDR3 DNA reads TGTGCCAGCAGCCTCCTCGGGTCAGATGGCTACACCTTC. Full variable domain (outside the CDR3, taken from reference TRBV7-9 and TRBJ1-2): DTGVSQNPRHKITKRGQNVTFRCDPISEHNRLYWYRQTLGQGPEFLTYFQNEAQLEKSRLLSDRFSAERPKGSFSTLEIQRTEQGDSAMYLCASSLLGSDGYTFGSGTRLTVV.

This chain uses TRBV4-2 with TRBJ2-2; D is unresolved. Germline lookup yields CDR1 LGHNA and CDR2 YNFKEQ. CDR3 size: 14 residues. V lost 0 bases and J 4 bases, leaving 6 bases between the germline ends. The CDR3 DNA follows: TGTGCCAGCAGCCAAGATGAGATCACCGGGGAGCTGTTTTTT. Translated: CASSQDEITGELFF.

The rearrangement uses TRBV28 and TRBJ2-1, with 7 bases matching TRBD2. Germline CDR1 reads MDHEN; CDR2 reads SYDVKM. V shed 4 bases, J shed 12 bases, and the junction held 9 bases outside the gene matches. The CDR3 spans 13 residues. CDR3 coding DNA: TGTGCCAGCAGTTCCGGGACTAAGGTTTGGCAGTTCTTC. It encodes CASSSGTKVWQFF.

The V and J genes are TRBV10-3 and TRBJ2-7; 8 nucleotides line up with TRBD1. V gave up 5 bases and J gave up 4 bases; unmatched junction bases: 4. Germline loops: CDR1 ENHRY, CDR2 SYGVKD. CDR3 length: 13 residues. CDR3 sequence: CAISRTGQYEQYF. CDR3 DNA sequence: TGTGCCATCAGTCGGACAGGGCAGTACGAGCAGTACTTC.

This chain links TRBV7-8 with TRBJ2-3; D gene uncertain. Trimming took off 2 bases at V and 6 bases at J, with 9 bases between the two ends. The CDR3 totals 13 residues. The germline CDR1 and CDR2 sequences are SGHVS and FQNEAQ. CDR3: CASSLSVSDTQYF. The DNA for the CDR3 is TGTGCCAGCAGCTTATCGGTGTCGGATACGCAGTATTTT.

This clone is labeled large. The CDR3 loop is CASSERTGGGTEAFF. CDR3 in DNA: TGTGCCAGCAGTGAACGCACAGGGGGCGGCACTGAAGCTTTCTTT. The chain carries TRBV6-4 and TRBJ1-1; 9 positions agree with TRBD1. V gave up 3 bases and J gave up 4 bases; unmatched junction bases: 6. This CDR3 region has 15 residues. Germline V lookup: CDR1 MRHNA, CDR2 SNTAGT.

The chain is built from TRBV30 and TRBJ1-5; 8 positions agree with TRBD1. This CDR3 comprises 16 residues. CDR1 GTSNPN and CDR2 SVGIG come from the germline V gene (reference sequence). V shed 1 base, J shed 0 bases, and the junction held 5 bases outside the gene matches. CDR3: CAWSGGQVYSNQPQHF. The CDR3 DNA reads as TGTGCCTGGAGTGGGGGACAGGTCTATAGCAATCAGCCCCAGCATTTT.

The chain combines TRBV4-3 with TRBJ2-2; the D gene is possibly TRBD2 (5 bases). The CDR3 covers 16 residues. With 5 bases removed from V and 5 bases from J, the gap between germline ends came to 18 bases. The germline V gene encodes CDR1 LGHNA and CDR2 YSLEER. CDR3 sequence reads: CASSEGRDKRTGELFF. For the CDR3, the DNA is TGCGCCAGCAGCGAGGGAAGGGATAAAAGGACCGGGGAGCTGTTTTTT.

The chain joins TRBV9 to TRBJ1-4; 9 bases map to TRBD1. J gave up 8 bases and V 2 bases, and 4 bases lay outside the gene matches. This CDR3 comprises 14 residues. CDR1 is SGDLS, CDR2 YYNGEE, per germline. The CDR3 protein is CASSVGTGKEKLFF. The CDR3 nucleotides are TGTGCCAGCAGCGTCGGGACAGGGAAGGAAAAACTGTTTTTT.

The chain employs TRBV3-1 (or the pseudogene TRBV3-2) and TRBJ1-5; 7 bases fit TRBD1. CDR3 length: 15 residues. V was pared by 5 bases and J by 0 bases, with 4 bases of the junction left unmatched. CDR1 LGHDT and CDR2 YNNKEL come from the germline V gene (reference sequence). The CDR3 nucleotides read TGTGCCAGCAGCATAACAGGGGTTAGCAATCAGCCCCAGCATTTT. Its translation is CASSITGVSNQPQHF.